Listed below are T cell receptor beta chains from one sample, sequenced in a study of T-cell reconstitution after alpha-beta-depleted transplantation in children. Each CDR3 protein gets one entry after TCRdb re-called the PCR reads with MiXCR. The table has more than 300,000 distinct CDR3 sequences, 15% to 20% seen once; the top ten hold around two fifths. Here the sequenced sample was PBMCs, mostly from graft donor cells, taken 360 days after TCRalphabeta/CD19-depleted stem cell transplant. These receptors were taken from a male patient between 2 and 9 years old who had a stem cell transplant for acute lymphoblastic leukemia, so the T cells may come from the graft donor. CDR3s include the opening cysteine and the closing phenylalanine or tryptophan. A D gene is named only where the DNA matches it firmly. The size entry is marked missing in some rows and otherwise reads once, few, many or a size class.

J: TRBJ2-1; size: few; length: 14; D: -; V: TRBV29-1; CDR3: CSVVGVLGYNEQFF; DNA: TGCAGCGTTGTCGGAGTCCTAGGGTACAATGAGCAGTTCTTC
J: TRBJ2-3; size: few; length: 18; D: TRBD2; V: TRBV10-3; CDR3: CAISESKREASFLDTQYF; DNA: TGTGCCATCAGTGAGTCTAAGCGGGAGGCATCCTTTTTAGATACGCAGTATTTT
J: TRBJ2-7; size: few; length: 14; D: -; V: TRBV5-6; CDR3: CASSLNRVSYEQYF; DNA: TGTGCCAGCAGCTTGAACAGGGTATCATACGAGCAGTACTTC
J: TRBJ1-5; size: few; length: 18; D: -; V: TRBV6-2/TRBV6-3; CDR3: CASSYPPISGASNQPQHF; DNA: TGTGCCAGCAGTTACCCCCCTATTTCAGGGGCGTCCAATCAGCCCCAGCATTTT
J: TRBJ2-3; size: -; length: 17; D: -; V: TRBV10-3; CDR3: CAISEKKDIPSTDTQYF; DNA: TGTGCCATCAGTGAGAAGAAGGACATTCCTAGCACAGATACGCAGTATTTT
J: TRBJ2-3; size: -; length: 22; D: TRBD2; V: TRBV5-6; CDR3: CASSRLIHSGRAPPTSTDTQYF; DNA: TGTGCCAGCAGCCGACTCATTCATAGCGGGAGGGCCCCCCCTACTAGCACAGATACGCAGTATTTT
J: TRBJ1-2; size: -; length: 15; D: -; V: TRBV9; CDR3: CASRQSRGSPAGYTF; DNA: TGTGCCAGCAGACAATCACGAGGATCCCCGGCTGGCTACACCTTC
J: TRBJ1-1; size: -; length: 18; D: -; V: TRBV3-1; CDR3: CASSQEVRGRDGNTEAFF; DNA: TGTGCCAGCAGCCAAGAGGTGAGGGGCAGGGACGGGAACACTGAAGCTTTCTTT
J: TRBJ1-1; size: few; length: 10; D: -; V: TRBV28; CDR3: CASSSRITFF; DNA: TGTGCCAGCAGTTCACGAATAACTTTCTTT
J: TRBJ2-4; size: many; length: 15; D: -; V: TRBV6-1; CDR3: CASSETGWAKNIQYF; DNA: TGTGCCAGCAGTGAAACAGGGTGGGCCAAAAACATTCAGTACTTC
J: TRBJ1-2; size: few; length: 15; D: -; V: TRBV7-2; CDR3: CASILLRGGGNGYTF; DNA: TGTGCCAGCATCTTACTCAGGGGCGGGGGAAATGGCTACACCTTC
J: TRBJ2-1; size: few; length: 17; D: TRBD2; V: TRBV7-3; CDR3: CASSPGGGRRLNNEQFF; DNA: TGTGCCAGCAGCCCTGGGGGCGGGAGGAGGTTAAACAATGAGCAGTTCTTC
J: TRBJ2-2; size: few; length: 17; D: TRBD1; V: TRBV6-1; CDR3: CAAGGKLGEGNTGELFF; DNA: TGTGCCGCAGGGGGAAAACTAGGAGAGGGGAACACCGGGGAGCTGTTTTTT
J: TRBJ2-7; size: few; length: 13; D: TRBD1; V: TRBV6-6; CDR3: CASRRQGGNEQYF; DNA: TGTGCCAGCAGACGACAGGGGGGCAACGAGCAGTACTTC
J: TRBJ2-5; size: -; length: 16; D: -; V: TRBV4-1; CDR3: CASSQEAGLPGETQYF; DNA: TGCGCCAGCAGCCAAGAGGCAGGCCTCCCCGGGGAGACCCAGTACTTC
J: TRBJ2-7; size: many; length: 13; D: -; V: TRBV4-2; CDR3: CASSQSLGSEQYF; DNA: TGTGCCAGCAGCCAATCCCTAGGGAGCGAGCAGTACTTC
J: TRBJ2-5; size: many; length: 13; D: -; V: TRBV20-1; CDR3: CSARRDFQETQYF; DNA: TGCAGTGCTAGGCGGGACTTCCAAGAGACCCAGTACTTC
J: TRBJ2-1; size: -; length: 14; D: TRBD1; V: TRBV6-2/TRBV6-3; CDR3: CASKPGQGGNEQFF; DNA: TGTGCCAGCAAGCCGGGACAGGGGGGAAATGAGCAGTTCTTC
J: TRBJ2-1; size: few; length: 14; D: TRBD1; V: TRBV5-4; CDR3: CASSPGQGSGEQFF; DNA: TGTGCCAGCAGCCCTGGACAGGGTTCGGGTGAGCAGTTCTTC
J: TRBJ2-1; size: few; length: 18; D: TRBD2; V: TRBV27; CDR3: CASSLTSSGRVPYNEQFF; DNA: TGTGCCAGCAGTTTAACGAGTAGCGGGAGGGTCCCTTACAATGAGCAGTTCTTC
J: TRBJ2-7; size: -; length: 14; D: -; V: TRBV11-2; CDR3: CASSAQGRGYEQYF; DNA: TGTGCCAGCAGCGCCCAGGGGCGGGGGTACGAGCAGTACTTC
J: TRBJ2-6; size: -; length: 18; D: TRBD1; V: TRBV5-1; CDR3: CASTHPGQEFSGANVLTF; DNA: TGCGCCAGCACCCACCCGGGACAGGAGTTCTCTGGGGCCAACGTCCTGACTTTC
J: TRBJ2-7; size: -; length: 12; D: -; V: TRBV12-3/TRBV12-4; CDR3: CASSFARVEQYF; DNA: TGTGCCAGCAGTTTTGCGAGGGTTGAACAGTACTTC
J: TRBJ1-1; size: many; length: 14; D: TRBD1; V: TRBV4-1; CDR3: CASSPGQRYTEAFF; DNA: TGCGCCAGCAGCCCGGGACAGCGATACACTGAAGCTTTCTTT
J: TRBJ2-2; size: -; length: 19; D: TRBD2; V: TRBV6-1; CDR3: CASSGTIGTSGRNTGELFF; DNA: TGTGCCAGCAGCGGAACTATAGGGACTAGCGGGAGAAACACCGGGGAGCTGTTTTTT
J: TRBJ2-7; size: few; length: 14; D: TRBD1; V: TRBV6-2/TRBV6-3; CDR3: CASSQRDSQWEQYF; DNA: TGTGCCAGCAGTCAACGGGACAGCCAGTGGGAGCAGTACTTC
J: TRBJ2-7; size: -; length: 14; D: TRBD1; V: TRBV7-9; CDR3: CASSARTGRYEQYF; DNA: TGTGCCAGCAGCGCCCGGACAGGGAGGTACGAGCAGTACTTC
J: TRBJ2-7; size: -; length: 15; D: -; V: TRBV29-1; CDR3: CSVEGEETWRPEQYF; DNA: TGCAGCGTTGAAGGGGAGGAGACCTGGAGGCCCGAGCAGTACTTC
J: TRBJ2-7; size: few; length: 15; D: TRBD1; V: TRBV6-5; CDR3: CASSYRDRGGLQQYF; DNA: TGTGCCAGCAGTTACCGGGACAGGGGCGGGTTACAGCAGTACTTC
J: TRBJ2-3; size: many; length: 16; D: TRBD2; V: TRBV12-3/TRBV12-4; CDR3: CASSPLSGTSTDTQYF; DNA: TGTGCCAGCAGTCCTCTCAGCGGGACTAGCACAGATACGCAGTATTTT
J: TRBJ2-7; size: -; length: 14; D: -; V: TRBV13; CDR3: CASNRQGLGYEQYF; DNA: TGTGCCAGCAACAGACAGGGACTTGGCTACGAGCAGTACTTC
J: TRBJ2-6; size: -; length: 15; D: -; V: TRBV29-1; CDR3: CSVGGQSSGANVLTF; DNA: TGCAGCGTCGGGGGACAGAGCTCTGGGGCCAACGTCCTGACTTTC
J: TRBJ2-1; size: -; length: 16; D: TRBD2; V: TRBV20-1; CDR3: CSAPGERDGFYNEQFF; DNA: TGCAGTGCTCCGGGAGAGCGGGATGGTTTTTACAATGAGCAGTTCTTC
J: TRBJ2-7; size: few; length: 14; D: -; V: TRBV11-2; CDR3: CASSLYEASYEQYF; DNA: TGTGCCAGCAGCTTATACGAGGCCTCCTACGAGCAGTACTTC
J: TRBJ2-7; size: many; length: 14; D: -; V: TRBV4-1; CDR3: CASSQGWDPYEQYF; DNA: TGCGCCAGCAGCCAAGGGTGGGATCCCTACGAGCAGTACTTC
J: TRBJ2-1; size: few; length: 13; D: -; V: TRBV7-2; CDR3: CASSLARGGEQFF; DNA: TGTGCCAGCAGCTTAGCGCGGGGAGGTGAGCAGTTCTTC
J: TRBJ2-1; size: few; length: 17; D: TRBD2; V: TRBV7-2; CDR3: CASSFWAPTSGRNEQFF; DNA: TGTGCCAGCAGCTTTTGGGCTCCTACTAGCGGGCGCAATGAGCAGTTCTTC
J: TRBJ2-7; size: -; length: 13; D: -; V: TRBV4-3; CDR3: CASSQGSDYEQYF; DNA: TGCGCCAGCAGCCAAGGGTCGGACTACGAGCAGTACTTC
J: TRBJ2-7; size: few; length: 11; D: -; V: TRBV7-8; CDR3: CASSFVDQQYF; DNA: TGTGCCAGCAGCTTTGTTGATCAGCAGTACTTC
J: TRBJ2-1; size: -; length: 14; D: -; V: TRBV5-1; CDR3: CASSFRPSSDEQFF; DNA: TGCGCCAGCAGCTTCCGCCCCTCTAGTGATGAGCAGTTCTTC
J: TRBJ2-7; size: few; length: 17; D: -; V: TRBV7-2; CDR3: CASSLRVRVSDPYEQYF; DNA: TGTGCCAGCAGCTTACGGGTCCGGGTGTCAGACCCCTACGAGCAGTACTTC
J: TRBJ2-1; size: -; length: 15; D: -; V: TRBV5-2; CDR3: CAMGPGFLSYNEQFF; DNA: TGTGCCATGGGCCCCGGGTTCCTCTCCTACAATGAGCAGTTCTTC
J: TRBJ2-1; size: many; length: 15; D: TRBD2; V: TRBV10-3; CDR3: CAIGWTSGSYNEQFF; DNA: TGTGCCATCGGATGGACTAGCGGCTCCTACAATGAGCAGTTCTTC
J: TRBJ2-5; size: -; length: 15; D: -; V: TRBV7-9; CDR3: CASSHTQGLGETQYF; DNA: TGTGCCAGCAGCCACACACAGGGCTTGGGGGAGACCCAGTACTTC
J: TRBJ1-1; size: -; length: 13; D: -; V: TRBV7-3; CDR3: CASSGGLNTEAFF; DNA: TGTGCCAGCAGCGGGGGTTTGAACACTGAAGCTTTCTTT
J: TRBJ2-1; size: -; length: 13; D: TRBD2; V: TRBV10-3; CDR3: CAINSGRLDEQFF; DNA: TGTGCCATCAATAGCGGGAGGTTGGATGAGCAGTTCTTC
J: TRBJ2-7; size: few; length: 13; D: -; V: TRBV28; CDR3: CASSLVRVYEQYF; DNA: TGTGCCAGCAGTTTAGTCAGAGTCTACGAGCAGTACTTC
J: TRBJ2-1; size: few; length: 18; D: TRBD2; V: TRBV5-6; CDR3: CASSLLAGESKWYNEQFF; DNA: TGTGCCAGCAGCTTACTAGCGGGAGAGAGCAAGTGGTACAATGAGCAGTTCTTC
J: TRBJ1-3; size: many; length: 15; D: TRBD1; V: TRBV12-3/TRBV12-4; CDR3: CASSFGDREKDTIYF; DNA: TGTGCCAGCAGTTTCGGGGACAGGGAAAAGGACACCATATATTTT
J: TRBJ2-7; size: -; length: 13; D: -; V: TRBV7-8; CDR3: CASSFLASGEQYF; DNA: TGTGCCAGCAGCTTTCTAGCGTCAGGCGAGCAGTACTTC
J: TRBJ2-7; size: -; length: 13; D: -; V: TRBV20-1; CDR3: CSAYLRGHLGQYF; DNA: TGCAGTGCTTACCTCCGGGGGCACCTGGGGCAGTACTTC
J: TRBJ2-1; size: -; length: 16; D: TRBD1; V: TRBV6-6; CDR3: CASSAEGGDSMNEQFF; DNA: TGTGCCAGCAGCGCGGAAGGTGGGGACAGTATGAATGAGCAGTTCTTC
J: TRBJ2-1; size: few; length: 16; D: TRBD2; V: TRBV6-5; CDR3: CASSSKFGTSTNEQFF; DNA: TGTGCCAGCAGTTCCAAGTTCGGGACTAGCACCAATGAGCAGTTCTTC